These T cell receptor beta chains were read from a single sample in a study of cytomegalovirus exposure and HLA in healthy donors. Method: immunoSEQ multiplex PCR; TCRdb's copy keeps in-frame clones and lacks some. The profile covers fewer than 80,000 clones, with roughly two thirds appearing a single time and around 7% taken by the ten largest. Sequenced material: PBMCs. These receptors all stem from a woman between 50 and 59 years old in good health and CMV-seropositive. CDR3s include the opening cysteine and the closing phenylalanine or tryptophan. The order of the fields is clone size, J gene, V gene, CDR3 protein. Not every row has a clone size; where given, it reads once, few, many or a size class.

clone_size: few; j_call: TRBJ1-1; v_call: TRBV9; cdr3_aa: CASSVDGGVSTEAFF
clone_size: NA; j_call: TRBJ1-2; v_call: TRBV2; cdr3_aa: CASRGDRDGYTF
clone_size: NA; j_call: TRBJ2-2; v_call: TRBV7-6; cdr3_aa: CASSLPLALTGELFF
clone_size: NA; j_call: TRBJ1-5; v_call: TRBV18; cdr3_aa: CASSPERGNQPQHF
clone_size: NA; j_call: TRBJ1-6; v_call: TRBV7-9; cdr3_aa: CASSSSRAGNSPLHF
clone_size: NA; j_call: TRBJ2-1; v_call: TRBV7-3; cdr3_aa: CASSTSGRDNEQFF
clone_size: NA; j_call: TRBJ1-1; v_call: TRBV7-6; cdr3_aa: CATREQGPPSEAFF
clone_size: NA; j_call: TRBJ2-1; v_call: TRBV7-9; cdr3_aa: CASSLKRGLGGYNEQFF
clone_size: once; j_call: TRBJ1-1; v_call: TRBV6-1; cdr3_aa: CASGFGVDTEAFF
clone_size: NA; j_call: TRBJ1-2; v_call: TRBV4-2; cdr3_aa: CASSRDREGSGYTF
clone_size: once; j_call: TRBJ2-1; v_call: TRBV6-4; cdr3_aa: CASSVDLSSYNEQFF
clone_size: NA; j_call: TRBJ2-3; v_call: TRBV5-1; cdr3_aa: CASSLAPAGGLSVPDTQYF
clone_size: NA; j_call: NA; v_call: TRBV10-3; cdr3_aa: CAIGDGTVSYEQYF
clone_size: NA; j_call: TRBJ1-6; v_call: TRBV5-4; cdr3_aa: CASSLGLDRAASPLHF
clone_size: NA; j_call: TRBJ2-7; v_call: TRBV5-1; cdr3_aa: CASRKDSFYEQYF
clone_size: once; j_call: TRBJ1-1; v_call: TRBV5-8; cdr3_aa: CASSLDIRGMNTEAFF
clone_size: once; j_call: TRBJ2-2; v_call: TRBV5-1; cdr3_aa: CASSSGLADTGELFF
clone_size: NA; j_call: TRBJ2-7; v_call: TRBV10-1; cdr3_aa: CASSEAGTTYEQYF
clone_size: NA; j_call: TRBJ1-2; v_call: TRBV7-9; cdr3_aa: CASAGGSASRGGYTF
clone_size: NA; j_call: TRBJ1-2; v_call: TRBV6-1; cdr3_aa: CASRGGLSLEYGYTF
clone_size: few; j_call: TRBJ2-1; v_call: TRBV19; cdr3_aa: CASSIGGDREQFF
clone_size: few; j_call: TRBJ1-1; v_call: TRBV5-5; cdr3_aa: CASSDIRTGVRTEAFF
clone_size: NA; j_call: TRBJ1-2; v_call: TRBV27; cdr3_aa: CASSLAGGGGFYGYTF
clone_size: few; j_call: TRBJ2-2; v_call: TRBV6-1; cdr3_aa: CASRTIVTGELFF
clone_size: NA; j_call: TRBJ2-1; v_call: TRBV9; cdr3_aa: CASSSGGWNEQFF
clone_size: NA; j_call: TRBJ1-2; v_call: TRBV2; cdr3_aa: CASSGIYGYTF
clone_size: NA; j_call: TRBJ1-2; v_call: TRBV27; cdr3_aa: CASSLSAGQGLYGYTF
clone_size: NA; j_call: TRBJ2-7; v_call: TRBV6-1; cdr3_aa: CASSEAAGGHLYGQYF
clone_size: NA; j_call: TRBJ1-1; v_call: TRBV7-9; cdr3_aa: CSSSRSGKAFF
clone_size: once; j_call: TRBJ1-5; v_call: TRBV9; cdr3_aa: CASSVGDRVGNQPQHF
clone_size: NA; j_call: TRBJ2-2; v_call: TRBV4-1; cdr3_aa: CASSHVLGLAGYTGELFF
clone_size: few; j_call: TRBJ1-2; v_call: TRBV6-5; cdr3_aa: CASSYFGGDRVGGYTF
clone_size: NA; j_call: TRBJ1-6; v_call: TRBV27; cdr3_aa: CASSFTGVDNSPLHF
clone_size: NA; j_call: TRBJ2-2; v_call: TRBV6-1; cdr3_aa: CASHVSANTGELFF
clone_size: few; j_call: TRBJ2-5; v_call: TRBV9; cdr3_aa: CASSVVGGLQETQYF
clone_size: few; j_call: TRBJ1-1; v_call: TRBV27; cdr3_aa: CASSLLRGTEAFF
clone_size: NA; j_call: TRBJ2-7; v_call: TRBV5-1; cdr3_aa: CASSLGQENYEQYF
clone_size: NA; j_call: TRBJ1-3; v_call: TRBV27; cdr3_aa: CASSFQGSGNTIYF
clone_size: NA; j_call: TRBJ1-5; v_call: TRBV7-6; cdr3_aa: CASSLVPVGALSNQPQHF
clone_size: NA; j_call: TRBJ2-3; v_call: TRBV6-5; cdr3_aa: CASSYGRGAGDTQYF
clone_size: NA; j_call: TRBJ1-1; v_call: TRBV27; cdr3_aa: CASSLGWGLHTEAFF
clone_size: NA; j_call: TRBJ2-7; v_call: TRBV10-3; cdr3_aa: CAISEGDSATYEQYF
clone_size: NA; j_call: TRBJ2-3; v_call: TRBV6-1; cdr3_aa: CASSEALGRGADTQYF
clone_size: NA; j_call: TRBJ2-5; v_call: TRBV11-2; cdr3_aa: CASSLQGSETQYF
clone_size: NA; j_call: TRBJ1-2; v_call: TRBV9; cdr3_aa: CASSVTGDTGPHGYTF
clone_size: NA; j_call: TRBJ1-2; v_call: TRBV4-1; cdr3_aa: CASSLRGDRSNYGYTF
clone_size: NA; j_call: TRBJ2-5; v_call: TRBV10-2; cdr3_aa: CASSSPGTGPEGETQYF
clone_size: NA; j_call: TRBJ1-3; v_call: TRBV12-5; cdr3_aa: CASGPAGDGNTIYF
clone_size: NA; j_call: TRBJ1-1; v_call: TRBV5-6; cdr3_aa: CASSLLQGANMNTEAFF
clone_size: NA; j_call: TRBJ2-3; v_call: TRBV19; cdr3_aa: CASGNIEGDASTDTQYF
clone_size: NA; j_call: TRBJ2-2; v_call: TRBV9; cdr3_aa: CASSEAVHDPGDTGELFF
clone_size: NA; j_call: TRBJ1-1; v_call: TRBV10-3; cdr3_aa: CAIAAQSLPEAFF
clone_size: NA; j_call: NA; v_call: TRBV9; cdr3_aa: CASSVVDYPYEQYF
clone_size: few; j_call: TRBJ1-4; v_call: TRBV25-1; cdr3_aa: CASRGTGGDEKLFF
clone_size: NA; j_call: TRBJ2-1; v_call: TRBV19; cdr3_aa: CASSMGGGGWNEQFF
clone_size: NA; j_call: TRBJ1-4; v_call: TRBV7-8; cdr3_aa: CASSLSWGRNEKLFF
clone_size: NA; j_call: TRBJ2-7; v_call: TRBV6-5; cdr3_aa: CASTTGNTYEQYF